The 28 T cell receptor beta chains reported below all come from one sample, sequenced in a study of shared clonotypes between healthy human individuals (dated by TCRdb to 2018 to 2020). The library was built by means of the immunoSEQ multiplex PCR assay. Drawn from immuneACCESS, this table holds only the in-frame rearrangements with V and J called that TCRdb kept. Clones are partly lost; checked studies trace under half to an unresolved V gene and leave the rest unexplained. Within this sample are some 1,400,000 clones, with around 97% of them counted one time only. Of the sample, over 1% is held by the ten largest clones. Sequenced: naive CD4+ T cells sorted from blood. The cell subset or site tag for this specimen amounts to: CD45RA+ positively selected. These receptors all come from a man aged 25 to 45 in good health.

The gene calls are TRBV5-1 and TRBJ2-2, with D hard to call. The CDR3 sequence is 14 residues long. The V end was cut by 5 bases, the J end by 0 bases, with 8 bases between. Germline CDR1 SGHRS, CDR2 YFSETQ. For the CDR3, the DNA is TGCGCCAGCAGGCCCCCCCCGAACACCGGGGAGCTGTTTTTT. Translated, it gives CASRPPPNTGELFF.

V is TRBV7-2 and J is TRBJ2-2; D remains ambiguous. V shed 1 base and J shed 6 bases, with 6 bases lying between them. The germline V gene has CDR1 SGHTA and CDR2 FQGNSA. The CDR3 has 13 residues. Here the CDR3 reads CASSLEIAGELFF. In DNA, the CDR3 is TGTGCCAGCAGCTTAGAGATCGCCGGGGAGCTGTTTTTT.

This sequence joins TRBV11-2 and TRBJ2-1; D is unresolved. With 9 bases removed from V and 0 bases from J, the gap between germline ends came to 12 bases. Germline V gene sequence: CDR1 SGHAT, CDR2 FQNNGV. The CDR3 length is 14 residues. The CDR3 region is CASRILSSYNEQFF. CDR3 DNA sequence: TGTGCCAGTAGAATCCTAAGCTCCTACAATGAGCAGTTCTTC.

Of note for this clone: Within the sample, other DNA sequences also encode this same CDR3. This chain uses TRBV7-9 with TRBJ2-3; D remains unclear. The length of the CDR3 is 14 residues. CDR1 SEHNR and CDR2 FQNEAQ come from the germline V gene (reference sequence). The ends were cut back, 2 bases at V and 0 bases at J, with 6 bases in the middle. The DNA of the CDR3 is TGTGCCAGCAGCTTAAACCCTAGCACAGATACGCAGTATTTT. Its translation is CASSLNPSTDTQYF. Looking up the rest from reference TRBV7-9 and TRBJ2-3 gives the full variable domain: DTGVSQNPRHKITKRGQNVTFRCDPISEHNRLYWYRQTLGQGPEFLTYFQNEAQLEKSRLLSDRFSAERPKGSFSTLEIQRTEQGDSAMYLCASSLNPSTDTQYFGPGTRLTVL.

This clone was recorded once. The chain links TRBV5-1 to TRBJ2-7, with 10 bases matching TRBD2. Germline V gene lookup returns CDR1 SGHRS and CDR2 YFSETQ. V shed 4 bases, J shed 7 bases, and the junction held 8 bases outside the gene matches. This CDR3 region has 14 residues. The chain's CDR3 is CASSGGLAQGEQYF. The CDR3 bases are TGCGCCAGCAGCGGGGGACTAGCGCAGGGTGAGCAGTACTTC.

Note on this clone: One end of the junction is discordant with germline, which a read error may explain. This rearrangement joins TRBV23-1 to TRBJ1-5, with D possibly TRBD1 on 5 matching bases. TRBV23-1 is placed among ORFs of uncertain function. This CDR3 region has 22 residues. The CDR3 protein is CASIQPNPEAGTGKNKDQPQHF. CDR3 bases: TGCGCCAGCATTCAACCAAACCCCGAGGCCGGGACGGGGAAAAATAAAGATCAGCCCCAGCATTTT.

The chain carries TRBV6-1 and TRBJ2-7; D is undetermined. The V gene's germline CDR1 is MNHNS and CDR2 SASEGT. This CDR3 contains 10 residues. V shed 1 base and J shed 6 bases, with 1 base lying between them. The CDR3 nucleotides are TGTGCCAGCAGTGAAGTCGAGCAGTACTTC. Translating it yields CASSEVEQYF.

V gene TRBV9 combines with J gene TRBJ2-1; 10 nucleotides match TRBD2. The CDR3 covers 15 residues. Germline-derived CDR1 and CDR2 are SGDLS and YYNGEE. J was trimmed by 5 bases and V by 0 bases; bases with no gene match: 2. The CDR3, as DNA: TGTGCCAGCAGCGTAGAACTAGCGGGAAACAATGAGCAGTTCTTC. It specifies CASSVELAGNNEQFF.

This chain connects TRBV6-1 to TRBJ2-1; 10 bases agree with TRBD1. Germline CDR1 MNHNS, CDR2 SASEGT. This CDR3 is built from 13 residues. J lost 15 bases, V lost 2 bases, and 7 bases had no gene match. This CDR3 is CASSEWDRGNLFF. CDR3 sequence (DNA): TGTGCCAGCAGTGAATGGGACAGGGGAAACCTGTTCTTC.

The chain joins TRBV7-2 to TRBJ1-1, with no clear D. V lost 1 base to trimming and J lost 4 bases, with 10 bases between them. CDR1 SGHTA and CDR2 FQGNSA come from the germline V gene. The CDR3 consists of 14 residues. CDR3 DNA sequence: TGTGCCAGCAGCTTAGTCCCACAGAGCACTGAAGCTTTCTTT. Translated, it gives CASSLVPQSTEAFF. The full variable domain, with the rest looked up from reference TRBV7-2 and TRBJ1-1, is GAGVSQSPSNKVTEKGKDVELRCDPISGHTALYWYRQSLGQGLEFLIYFQGNSAPDKSGLPSDRFSAERTGGSVSTLTIQRTQQEDSAVYLCASSLVPQSTEAFFGQGTRLTVV.

The rearrangement uses TRBV18 and TRBJ2-1, with 9 bases fitting TRBD2. From germline, CDR1 is KGHSH and CDR2 LQKENI. With 3 bases clipped from V and 4 bases from J, the junction kept 4 bases outside the gene matches. This CDR3 contains 15 residues. The CDR3 coding sequence is TGTGCCAGCTCACCTTGGACTAGCGAATACAATGAGCAGTTCTTC. Protein sequence: CASSPWTSEYNEQFF.

The chain recombines TRBV6-5 with TRBJ2-7, with D perhaps TRBD2 (5 bases). CDR1 and CDR2 (germline): MNHEY, SVGAGI. V was shortened by 1 base and J by 2 bases, with 15 bases between the two germline ends. CDR3 length: 16 residues. Here the CDR3 reads CASSYYAGLRTYEQYF. The CDR3 DNA follows: TGTGCCAGCAGTTACTACGCAGGACTGCGTACCTACGAGCAGTACTTC.

This clone appeared a single time. This specimen includes other DNA sequences encoding the same CDR3. The V gene is TRBV9, the J gene TRBJ2-3, with TRBD2 matching 7 bases. V was pared by 0 bases and J by 5 bases, with 3 bases of the junction left unmatched. The CDR3 sequence is 14 residues long. Germline loops: CDR1 SGDLS, CDR2 YYNGEE. CDR3 loop: CASSVAQRGDTQYF. The CDR3 nucleotides are TGTGCCAGCAGCGTAGCTCAGCGGGGAGATACGCAGTATTTT.

V is TRBV5-4 and J is TRBJ2-7; maybe TRBD2 (6 bases). The CDR3 covers 13 residues. Germline values: CDR1 SGHNT, CDR2 YYREEE (reference sequence). Trimming removed 5 bases at V and 6 bases at J, with 15 bases between. The DNA for the CDR3 is TGTGCCAGCAGTTTCTCGGGACTTCGCGAGCAGTACTTC. It is translated as CASSFSGLREQYF.

The CDR3 reads CASSSTSGRSGELFF. CDR3 sequence (DNA): TGTGCCAGCAGCTCCACTAGCGGGAGATCCGGGGAGCTGTTTTTT. The chain employs TRBV7-8 and TRBJ2-2, with 11 bases aligning to TRBD2. V shed 4 bases, J shed 6 bases, and the junction held 4 bases outside the gene matches. Germline assignment: CDR1 SGHVS and CDR2 FQNEAQ. The CDR3 loop spans 15 amino acids. Variable domain in full (rest from reference TRBV7-8 and TRBJ2-2): GAGVSQSPRYKVAKRGQDVALRCDPISGHVSLFWYQQALGQGPEFLTYFQNEAQLDKSGLPSDRFFAERPEGSVSTLKIQRTQQEDSAVYLCASSSTSGRSGELFFGEGSRLTVL.

The rearrangement joins TRBV19 to TRBJ2-7, with a possible D match to TRBD1 (5 bases). The CDR3 length is 15 residues. Trimming removed 6 bases from V and 0 bases from J, with 15 bases in between. Per germline, CDR1 LNHDA and CDR2 SQIVND (reference sequence). The CDR3 sequence: CASSLHEDTSYEQYF. In nucleotides, the CDR3 is TGTGCCAGTAGCCTACACGAGGACACCTCCTACGAGCAGTACTTC.

This clone was seen once. This sequence joins TRBV18 and TRBJ2-7; D is unclear. V dropped 2 bases and J dropped 0 bases, with 14 bases sitting between them. The germline CDR1 and CDR2 sequences are KGHSH and LQKENI. The CDR3 loop spans 16 amino acids. The CDR3 spells CASSPFIWARSYEQYF. The CDR3 nucleotides read TGTGCCAGCTCACCATTTATCTGGGCCCGCTCCTACGAGCAGTACTTC.

The gene calls are TRBV7-3 and TRBJ1-1; D not resolved. The germline V gene encodes CDR1 SGHTA and CDR2 FQGTGA. CDR3 length equals 17 residues. V dropped 3 bases and J dropped 1 base, with 18 bases sitting between them. CDR3 sequence: CASSFRKLGVENTEAFF. As DNA, the CDR3 is TGTGCCAGCAGCTTCAGAAAACTTGGAGTGGAGAACACTGAAGCTTTCTTT.

With respect to this clone: This sample also contains other DNA sequences that code for the same CDR3. The chain combines TRBV28 with TRBJ2-1; D unresolved. V lost 5 bases to trimming and J lost 10 bases, with 9 bases between them. The CDR3 loop spans 11 amino acids. Germline lookup yields CDR1 MDHEN and CDR2 SYDVKM. The CDR3 bases are TGTGCCAGCAGTCTCGGTGGGGAGCAGTTCTTC. Its translation: CASSLGGEQFF.

This clone was detected only once. The chain employs TRBV7-3 and TRBJ1-1, with TRBD1 matching 10 bases. The CDR3 extends over 14 amino acids. CDR1 is SGHTA, CDR2 FQGTGA, per germline. Trimming at V came to 2 bases and at J to 5 bases, leaving 2 bases not matched to a gene. The CDR3 DNA reads TGTGCCAGCAGCTTAGCGGGACAGGGGACTGAAGCTTTCTTT. Protein product: CASSLAGQGTEAFF.

The chain carries TRBV28 and TRBJ2-3; 7 bases fit TRBD2. Germline V gene data show CDR1 as MDHEN and CDR2 as SYDVKM. The CDR3 is made up of 16 amino acids. V dropped 7 bases and J dropped 0; count of bases not matched to a gene: 10. The CDR3 DNA reads as TGTGCCAGCATTGCTGGGCTAGCGGAAAGCACAGATACGCAGTATTTT. This encodes CASIAGLAESTDTQYF.

The V and J genes are TRBV28 and TRBJ1-2, with D possibly TRBD1 on 6 matching bases. V shed 8 bases and J shed 8 bases, with 12 bases lying between them. This CDR3 contains 11 residues. Germline values: CDR1 MDHEN, CDR2 SYDVKM. The CDR3, as DNA: TGTGCCAGCCAACAGGGACTCGGCTACACCTTC. Protein sequence: CASQQGLGYTF.

This chain uses TRBV5-4 with TRBJ2-7; the match to TRBD1 covers 7 bases. The CDR3 consists of 17 residues. Germline V CDR1 and CDR2: SGHNT, YYREEE (reference sequence). V lost 4 bases and J lost 0; bases outside the gene matches: 13. The CDR3 reads CASSARQGKKASYEQYF. The CDR3 DNA follows: TGTGCCAGCAGCGCGAGACAGGGCAAAAAAGCCTCCTACGAGCAGTACTTC.

This chain joins TRBV5-4 and TRBJ1-3; the D is unclear. Germline values: CDR1 SGHNT, CDR2 YYREEE (reference sequence). CDR3 length: 15 amino acids. The V end was cut by 3 bases, the J end by 0 bases, with 10 bases between. The CDR3 spells CASSSTRSSGNTIYF. The CDR3 DNA reads TGTGCCAGCAGCTCGACCAGGAGCTCTGGAAACACCATATATTTT.

The rearrangement joins TRBV5-1 to TRBJ2-1; either TRBD1 or TRBD2 may supply D (5 bases each). CDR3 size: 13 residues. V was pared by 7 bases and J by 5 bases, with 13 bases between. Germline CDR1 is SGHRS and CDR2 is YFSETQ. The CDR3 loop is CASREGYNNEQFF. In DNA form, the CDR3 reads TGCGCCAGCCGCGAGGGGTACAACAATGAGCAGTTCTTC.

V is TRBV5-4 and J is TRBJ2-5; TRBD1 matches 9 bases. The CDR3 has 14 amino acids. CDR1 is SGHNT and CDR2 is YYREEE in the germline V gene (reference sequence). After removal of 4 bases from V and 3 bases from J, the junction contained 4 bases not matched to a gene. In DNA, the CDR3 is TGTGCCAGCAGCACCGGGACAGGGAAAGAGACCCAGTACTTC. Protein sequence: CASSTGTGKETQYF. Together with reference TRBV5-4 and TRBJ2-5, the CDR3 gives the full variable domain: ETGVTQSPTHLIKTRGQQVTLRCSSQSGHNTVSWYQQALGQGPQFIFQYYREEENGRGNFPPRFSGLQFPNYSSELNVNALELDDSALYLCASSTGTGKETQYFGPGTRLLVL.

The gene calls are TRBV5-6 and TRBJ1-2; D is unclear. This CDR3 has 18 amino acids. V was trimmed by 2 bases and J by 4 bases, leaving 24 bases between them. In germline, CDR1 is SGHDT, CDR2 YYEEEE. In DNA form, the CDR3 reads TGTGCCAGCAGCTTATCCCCCACCCTGGGAGGGCGTACCTATGGCTACACCTTC. The encoded protein is CASSLSPTLGGRTYGYTF.

The chain combines TRBV7-8 with TRBJ2-7, with D perhaps being TRBD1 or TRBD2 (5 bases each). CDR3 length equals 14 residues. Trimming stripped 4 bases from V and 5 bases from J, with 15 bases between. Per germline, CDR1 SGHVS and CDR2 FQNEAQ. CDR3 coding DNA: TGTGCCAGCAGCTCCGGGACGCCGGGTGACGAGCAGTACTTC. Protein sequence: CASSSGTPGDEQYF.